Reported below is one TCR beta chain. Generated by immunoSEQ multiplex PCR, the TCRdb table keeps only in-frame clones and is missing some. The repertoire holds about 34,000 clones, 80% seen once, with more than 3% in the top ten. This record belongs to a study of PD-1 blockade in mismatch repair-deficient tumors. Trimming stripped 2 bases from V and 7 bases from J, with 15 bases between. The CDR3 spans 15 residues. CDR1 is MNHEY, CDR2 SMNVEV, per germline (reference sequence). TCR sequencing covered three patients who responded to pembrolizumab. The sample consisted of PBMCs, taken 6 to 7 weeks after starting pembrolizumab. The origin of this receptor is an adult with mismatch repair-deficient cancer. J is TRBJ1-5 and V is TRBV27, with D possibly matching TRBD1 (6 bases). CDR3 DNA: TGTGCCAGCAGTTTAAAGGGGGGGGCTCGGCAGCCCCAGCATTTT. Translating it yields CASSLKGGARQPQHF.